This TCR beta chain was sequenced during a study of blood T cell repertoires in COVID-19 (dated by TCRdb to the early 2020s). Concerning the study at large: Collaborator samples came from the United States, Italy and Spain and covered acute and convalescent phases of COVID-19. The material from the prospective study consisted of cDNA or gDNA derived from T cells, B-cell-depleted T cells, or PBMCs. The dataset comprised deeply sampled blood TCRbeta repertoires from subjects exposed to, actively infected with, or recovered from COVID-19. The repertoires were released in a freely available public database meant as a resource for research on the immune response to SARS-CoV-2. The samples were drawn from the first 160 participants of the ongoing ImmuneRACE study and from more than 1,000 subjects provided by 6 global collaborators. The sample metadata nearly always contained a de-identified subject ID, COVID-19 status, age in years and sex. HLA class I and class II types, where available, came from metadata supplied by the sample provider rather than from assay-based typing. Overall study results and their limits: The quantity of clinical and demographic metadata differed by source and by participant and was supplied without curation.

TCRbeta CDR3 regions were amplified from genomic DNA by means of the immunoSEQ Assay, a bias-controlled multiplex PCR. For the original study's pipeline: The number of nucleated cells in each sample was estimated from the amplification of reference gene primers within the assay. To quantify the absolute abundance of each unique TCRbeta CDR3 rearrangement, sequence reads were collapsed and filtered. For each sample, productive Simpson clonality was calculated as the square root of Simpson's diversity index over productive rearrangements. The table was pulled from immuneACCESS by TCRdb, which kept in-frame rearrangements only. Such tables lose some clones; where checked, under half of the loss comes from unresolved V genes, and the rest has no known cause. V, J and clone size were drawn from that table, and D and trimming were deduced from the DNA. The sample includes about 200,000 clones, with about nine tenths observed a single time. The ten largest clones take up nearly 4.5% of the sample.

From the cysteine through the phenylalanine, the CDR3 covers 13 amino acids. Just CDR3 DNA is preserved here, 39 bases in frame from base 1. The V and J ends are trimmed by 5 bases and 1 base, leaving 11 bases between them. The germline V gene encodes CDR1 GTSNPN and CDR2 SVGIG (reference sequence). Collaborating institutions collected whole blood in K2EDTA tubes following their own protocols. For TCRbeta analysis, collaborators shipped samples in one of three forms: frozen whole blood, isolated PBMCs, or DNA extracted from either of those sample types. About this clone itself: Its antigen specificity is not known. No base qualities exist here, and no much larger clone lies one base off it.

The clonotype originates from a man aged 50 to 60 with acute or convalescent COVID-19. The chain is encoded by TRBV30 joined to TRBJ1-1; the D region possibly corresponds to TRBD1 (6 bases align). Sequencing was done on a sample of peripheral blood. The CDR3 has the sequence CAWGQSGNTEAFF. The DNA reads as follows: TGTGCCTGGGGACAGTCTGGGAACACTGAAGCTTTCTTT.